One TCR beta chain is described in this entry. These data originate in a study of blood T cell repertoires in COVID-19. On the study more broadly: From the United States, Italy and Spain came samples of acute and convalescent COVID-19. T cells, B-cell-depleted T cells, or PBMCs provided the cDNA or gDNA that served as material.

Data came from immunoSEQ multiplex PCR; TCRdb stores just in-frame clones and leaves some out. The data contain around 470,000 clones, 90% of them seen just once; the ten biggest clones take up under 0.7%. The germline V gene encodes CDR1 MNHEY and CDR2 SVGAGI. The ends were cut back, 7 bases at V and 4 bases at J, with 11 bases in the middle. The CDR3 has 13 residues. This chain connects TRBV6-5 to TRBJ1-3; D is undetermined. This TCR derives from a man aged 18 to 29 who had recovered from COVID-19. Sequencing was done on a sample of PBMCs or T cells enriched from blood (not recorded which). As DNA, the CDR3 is TGTGCCAGCACCGGGAGTGGGGGAAACACCATATATTTT. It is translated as CASTGSGGNTIYF.